This TCR beta chain emerged from a study of cytomegalovirus exposure and HLA in healthy donors. The donors gave bone marrow, and they were healthy. Study observations and caveats: A previous analysis found most TCR beta V segments productive roughly 87% or roughly 30% of the time.

The PCR contained 60 Vbeta and 13 Jbeta primers. Method: immunoSEQ multiplex PCR; TCRdb's copy keeps in-frame clones and lacks some. The sample consists of around 190,000 clones, approximately 80% of them appearing once. This clone was seen a single time. Its antigen is not identified. This receptor was obtained from a woman in her 30s in good health and CMV-seronegative. Sample: PBMCs.

CDR3 residues: CASSYGTAANSPLHF. The CDR3 region has the DNA TGTGCCAGCAGTTACGGGACAGCAGCAAATTCACCCCTCCACTTT. The chain joins TRBV6-5 to TRBJ1-6, with TRBD1 matching 7 bases. Trimming cost V 2 bases and J 7 bases; bases outside gene matches: 5. Germline CDR1 and CDR2: MNHEY and SVGAGI. The CDR3 runs 15 residues.